The 22 T cell receptor beta chains reported below all come from one sample, sequenced in a study of shared clonotypes between healthy human individuals. TCRdb's table, derived via immunoSEQ multiplex PCR, lists solely in-frame clones and lacks some. The top ten hold about 1.5% of the sample, which has 950,000 to 1,300,000 clones, more than 60% seen once. The sequenced material came from memory CD4+ T cells sorted from blood. The subset here: CD45RA-negative fraction. These receptors all stem from a man aged 18 to 29 in good health.

The rearrangement joins TRBV5-1 to TRBJ1-4; 9 bases agree with TRBD1. CDR1 SGHRS and CDR2 YFSETQ come from the germline V gene. This CDR3 contains 17 residues. J was trimmed by 2 bases and V by 0 bases; bases with no gene match: 5. The CDR3 protein is CASSLVQGARTNEKLFF. The CDR3 DNA sequence: TGCGCCAGCAGCTTGGTACAGGGGGCGCGGACTAATGAAAAACTGTTTTTT.

V is TRBV7-8 and J is TRBJ1-2; D is ambiguous. The CDR3 extends over 13 amino acids. V was trimmed by 3 bases and J by 1 base, leaving 6 bases between them. Germline assignment: CDR1 SGHVS and CDR2 FQNEAQ. This CDR3 is CASSLERNYGYTF. The DNA for the CDR3 is TGTGCCAGCAGCTTGGAACGTAACTATGGCTACACCTTC.

The chain uses TRBV6-5 and TRBJ2-2; 11 nucleotides line up with TRBD2. Per germline, CDR1 MNHEY and CDR2 SVGAGI. The CDR3 loop spans 14 amino acids. V lost 6 bases and J lost 3; bases outside the gene matches: 0. The CDR3 DNA reads as TGTGCCAGCAGACTAGCGGGGGACACCGGGGAGCTGTTTTTT. Translating gives CASRLAGDTGELFF.

This clone was counted many times. The genes are TRBV18 and TRBJ2-1; 9 nucleotides match TRBD2. The trim removed 4 bases at V and 7 bases at J, leaving 11 bases unmatched. CDR1 is KGHSH, CDR2 LQKENI, per germline. This CDR3 has 16 residues. The CDR3: CASSRQTSGTGNEQFF. Here the CDR3 DNA reads TGTGCCAGCTCACGGCAGACTAGCGGAACAGGGAATGAGCAGTTCTTC.

V gene TRBV18 combines with J gene TRBJ1-1; D ambiguous. This CDR3 region has 13 residues. V lost 1 base, J lost 4 bases, and 7 bases lay in between. From germline, CDR1 is KGHSH and CDR2 LQKENI. The CDR3 loop reads CASSPQEVTEAFF. The CDR3 nucleotides read TGTGCCAGCTCACCACAGGAAGTCACTGAAGCTTTCTTT.

V is TRBV29-1 and J is TRBJ1-1, with a possible D match to TRBD1 (6 bases). In germline, CDR1 is SQVTM, CDR2 ANQGSEA. Trimming shortened V by 3 bases and J by 4 bases, and 21 bases separated the two germline ends. The CDR3 consists of 16 residues. CDR3 DNA: TGCAGCGTTGACGCGGGACATACTACCAGGGTCACTGAAGCTTTCTTT. It encodes CSVDAGHTTRVTEAFF.

Worth noting for this clone: The sample holds other DNA sequences that translate to the same CDR3. This rearrangement joins TRBV10-3 to TRBJ1-2; TRBD1 agrees at 8 bases. The CDR3 consists of 13 residues. V lost 5 bases to trimming and J lost 2 bases; unmatched junction nucleotides: 1. CDR1 is ENHRY, CDR2 SYGVKD, per germline. Here the CDR3 reads CAISRDRNYGYTF. The CDR3 DNA reads TGTGCCATCAGTCGGGACAGGAACTATGGCTACACCTTC.

V usage is TRBV27 and J usage is TRBJ2-5; TRBD2 matches 12 bases. This CDR3 region has 17 residues. Trimming took 6 bases from V and 2 from J; bases not matched to a gene: 10. CDR1 is MNHEY and CDR2 is SMNVEV in the germline V gene (reference sequence). The CDR3 sequence: CASRPRLTSGGQETQYF. The CDR3 DNA follows: TGTGCCAGCAGACCCAGACTGACTAGCGGGGGTCAAGAGACCCAGTACTTC.

This clone showed up just once. V usage is TRBV30 and J usage is TRBJ2-7, with D perhaps matching TRBD1 (5 bases). Per the germline V gene, CDR1 is GTSNPN and CDR2 is SVGIG (reference sequence). The CDR3 runs to 14 residues. V shed 0 bases and J shed 1 base, with 10 bases lying between them. This chain's CDR3 is CAWSVLQGSYEQYF. The DNA for the CDR3 is TGTGCCTGGAGTGTACTGCAGGGTTCCTACGAGCAGTACTTC.

The chain combines TRBV30 with TRBJ1-1; D call uncertain. Germline loops: CDR1 GTSNPN, CDR2 SVGIG (reference sequence). The CDR3 runs 13 residues. Between the trimmed V and J ends, which lost 5 bases and 1 base, there was a span of 11 bases. The CDR3 DNA reads TGTGCCTGGGCTCCACAGCCGAACACTGAAGCTTTCTTT. Its protein product is CAWAPQPNTEAFF.

CDR3 residues: CASSLLSGVTGELFF. As DNA, the CDR3 is TGTGCCAGCAGCCTCCTTTCTGGGGTAACCGGGGAGCTGTTTTTT. J is TRBJ2-2 and V is TRBV9, with no clear D. Per germline, CDR1 SGDLS and CDR2 YYNGEE. The CDR3 totals 15 residues. Trimming removed 4 bases at V and 5 bases at J, with 15 bases between.

This clone is a singleton in its sample. The chain carries TRBV9 and TRBJ2-2; no clear D. The CDR3 totals 14 residues. CDR1 SGDLS and CDR2 YYNGEE come from the germline V gene. V lost 4 bases, J lost 5 bases, and 12 bases lay in between. CDR3 residues: CASSPTTGTGELFF. The CDR3 nucleotides read TGTGCCAGCAGCCCTACGACCGGGACCGGGGAGCTGTTTTTT.

This clone was recorded a few times. The chain recombines TRBV6-6 with TRBJ1-5, with a possible D match to TRBD1 (6 bases). Germline CDR1 is MNHNY and CDR2 is SVGAGI (reference sequence). This CDR3 spans 15 amino acids. Trimming cost V 5 bases and J 4 bases, with 15 bases left between them. In nucleotides, the CDR3 is TGTGCCAGCAGTCCAGGGGTAGTGGGGAATCAGCCCCAGCATTTT. This codes for CASSPGVVGNQPQHF.

A remark on this clone: Other DNA sequences within the sample encode an identical CDR3. The gene calls are TRBV6-5 and TRBJ2-3; D not resolved. V lost 6 bases and J lost 4, with 8 bases in between. The CDR3 has 12 amino acids. Looked up from germline, CDR1 is MNHEY and CDR2 is SVGAGI. Here the CDR3 reads CASSSVADTQYF. CDR3 bases: TGTGCCAGCAGCTCGGTTGCAGATACGCAGTATTTT.

This rearrangement joins TRBV18 to TRBJ1-5; 7 bases match TRBD1. CDR3 length: 14 residues. V lost 6 bases, J lost 3 bases, and 5 bases stayed unmatched. The germline gives CDR1 KGHSH, CDR2 LQKENI. The CDR3 nucleotides read TGTGCCAGCTCCACACAGGGGTACAATCAGCCCCAGCATTTT. The encoded protein is CASSTQGYNQPQHF.

As to this clone: The same CDR3 is also encoded by other DNA sequences in this sample. The chain carries TRBV4-3 and TRBJ2-3; D is uncertain. CDR3 size: 13 residues. Germline CDR1 is LGHNA and CDR2 is YSLEER. V lost 3 bases and J lost 0, with 4 bases in between. CDR3 in DNA: TGCGCCAGCAGCCAGGCTAGCACAGATACGCAGTATTTT. Encoded protein: CASSQASTDTQYF.

This sequence joins TRBV5-1 and TRBJ2-2; TRBD1 is a possible D gene (6 bases). This CDR3 region has 14 residues. Germline V gene data show CDR1 as SGHRS and CDR2 as YFSETQ. V was shortened by 3 bases and J by 3 bases, with 9 bases between the two germline ends. DNA for the CDR3: TGCGCCAGCAGCTCGGACAGTCACACCGGGGAGCTGTTTTTT. This encodes CASSSDSHTGELFF.

This clone was found a few times. The V gene is TRBV19, the J gene TRBJ2-7; weak D call: TRBD1 (6 bases). This CDR3 contains 15 residues. Germline V gene lookup returns CDR1 LNHDA and CDR2 SQIVND (reference sequence). V shed 6 bases and J shed 1 base, with 16 bases lying between them. CDR3 sequence (DNA): TGTGCCAGTAGCCTCTCACAGGGCCCTTCCTACGAGCAGTACTTC. Its protein product is CASSLSQGPSYEQYF.

The V gene is TRBV11-2, the J gene TRBJ1-4; D possibly corresponds to TRBD1 (6 bases). CDR1 and CDR2 from the germline V gene are SGHAT and FQNNGV. The CDR3 runs 14 residues. V dropped 8 bases and J dropped 8 bases, with 18 bases sitting between them. The DNA for the CDR3 is TGTGCCAGCTCAAAAGGGGGTTTATGGGAAAAACTGTTTTTT. Protein: CASSKGGLWEKLFF.

The chain is built from TRBV10-3 and TRBJ1-6; 8 bases map to TRBD1. V lost 1 base, J lost 7 bases, and 15 bases stayed unmatched. The V gene's germline CDR1 is ENHRY and CDR2 SYGVKD. The CDR3 is 19 amino acids. This CDR3 is CAISEFIVRGQADNSPLHF. The CDR3 region has the DNA TGTGCCATCAGTGAGTTCATAGTCAGGGGGCAAGCGGACAATTCACCCCTCCACTTT.

This clone was seen only a few times. This CDR3 is also generated by other DNA sequences in the sample. The chain joins TRBV9 to TRBJ2-1; TRBD2 is a possible D gene (5 bases). CDR1 is SGDLS, CDR2 YYNGEE, per germline. V was trimmed by 4 bases and J by 1 base, leaving 12 bases between them. The CDR3 is made up of 15 amino acids. The CDR3 DNA follows: TGTGCCAGCAGCCCTAGGGAGCGTTCCTACAATGAGCAGTTCTTC. Its translation is CASSPRERSYNEQFF.

Regarding this clone: Mismatch with germline at one junction end may stem from a read error. This chain uses TRBV7-7 with TRBJ2-2; no firm D call. Germline values: CDR1 SSHAT, CDR2 FNYEAQ (reference sequence). The CDR3 is made up of 13 amino acids. In nucleotides, the CDR3 is TGTGCTAGCAGCTTAGGTCAGGCCGGGGAGCTGTTTTTT. Its protein is CASSLGQAGELFF.